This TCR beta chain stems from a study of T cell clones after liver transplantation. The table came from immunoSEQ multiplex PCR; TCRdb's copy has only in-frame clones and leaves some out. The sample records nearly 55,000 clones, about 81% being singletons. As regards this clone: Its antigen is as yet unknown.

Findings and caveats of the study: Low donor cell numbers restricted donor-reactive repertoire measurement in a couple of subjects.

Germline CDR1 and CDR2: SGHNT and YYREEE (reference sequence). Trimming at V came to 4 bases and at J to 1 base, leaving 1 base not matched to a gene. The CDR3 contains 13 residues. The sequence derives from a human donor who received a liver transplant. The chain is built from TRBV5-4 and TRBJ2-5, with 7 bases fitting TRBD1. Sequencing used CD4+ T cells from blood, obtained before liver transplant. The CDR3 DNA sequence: TGTGCCAGCAGCGGGACAGTCCAAGAGACCCAGTACTTC. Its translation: CASSGTVQETQYF. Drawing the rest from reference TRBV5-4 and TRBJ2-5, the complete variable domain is ETGVTQSPTHLIKTRGQQVTLRCSSQSGHNTVSWYQQALGQGPQFIFQYYREEENGRGNFPPRFSGLQFPNYSSELNVNALELDDSALYLCASSGTVQETQYFGPGTRLLVL.